A single sample is the source of the 4 T cell receptor beta chains below, sequenced in a study of technical replicates of blood from a few donors. Libraries were prepared by immunoSEQ multiplex PCR; TCRdb keeps only in-frame clonotypes and omits some of them. The top ten hold approximately 0.19% of the sample, which has about 61,000 clones, 97% seen once. Sample: T cells isolated from PBMCs. The receptor set was obtained from a human donor in good health.

This clone has only one observation. This sequence joins TRBV6-5 and TRBJ2-7; 8 bases line up with TRBD2. CDR1 and CDR2 from the germline V gene are MNHEY and SVGAGI. The J segment lost 5 bases and the V segment lost 0 bases, leaving 3 bases of the junction unmatched. The CDR3 runs 14 residues. CDR3 nucleotides: TGTGCCAGCAGTTACTCCGGGAGGGTCGACGAGCAGTACTTC. This sequence encodes CASSYSGRVDEQYF.

This clone has only one observation. The chain joins TRBV13 to TRBJ1-1; D may be TRBD1 (5 bases). Germline CDR1 reads PRHDT; CDR2 reads FYEKMQ (reference sequence). Trimming took 0 bases from V and 4 from J, leaving 6 bases between them. The CDR3 length is 13 residues. The CDR3 reads CASSLGQGTEAFF. The DNA of the CDR3 is TGTGCCAGCAGCTTAGGCCAGGGCACTGAAGCTTTCTTT.

The chain combines TRBV10-3 with TRBJ2-3; D unresolved. V shed 6 bases and J shed 3 bases, with 10 bases lying between them. The length of the CDR3 is 13 residues. Germline CDR1 ENHRY, CDR2 SYGVKD. The CDR3, as DNA: TGTGCCATCAGGACCTCAGCGACAGATACGCAGTATTTT. Residues: CAIRTSATDTQYF.

The chain links TRBV2 to TRBJ2-3; 8 positions match TRBD2. CDR1 is SNHLY and CDR2 is FYNNEI in the germline V gene. The CDR3 covers 16 residues. With 8 bases clipped from V and 1 base from J, the junction kept 11 bases outside the gene matches. CDR3: CASQKPGLEGTDTQYF. The CDR3 DNA sequence: TGTGCCAGCCAAAAGCCGGGACTAGAAGGCACAGATACGCAGTATTTT.